The clone carrying this T cell receptor (beta chain) was observed many times. There are 18 residues in the CDR3. The germline V gene encodes CDR1 DFQATT and CDR2 SNEGSKA (reference sequence). The ends lost 0 bases at V and 3 bases at J; junction bases unmatched: 14. Building of the TCR beta libraries involved iRepertoire HTBI primers and Arm-PCR of CDR3 regions. In TCRdb, the multiplex PCR reads were re-called with MiXCR into one record per CDR3 protein. The sample has 200,000 to 250,000 distinct CDR3 sequences, around 21% seen once. This sample stems from a study of regulatory T cells in long-lasting Graves disease. Time point: newly diagnosed GD, antithyroid drugs for less than 3 months. The TCR library was made from RNA that had been extracted from PBMCs in TRIzol.

V is TRBV20-1 and J is TRBJ2-3; 8 nucleotides align to TRBD2. Material: peripheral blood mononuclear cells (PBMCs), obtained at new diagnosis, from a patient treated with antithyroid drugs. The receptor's source is a female donor with Graves disease. CDR3: CSARDWAGVAGSTDTQYF. The CDR3 region has the DNA TGCAGTGCTAGAGATTGGGCGGGAGTAGCGGGATCTACAGATACGCAGTATTTT.